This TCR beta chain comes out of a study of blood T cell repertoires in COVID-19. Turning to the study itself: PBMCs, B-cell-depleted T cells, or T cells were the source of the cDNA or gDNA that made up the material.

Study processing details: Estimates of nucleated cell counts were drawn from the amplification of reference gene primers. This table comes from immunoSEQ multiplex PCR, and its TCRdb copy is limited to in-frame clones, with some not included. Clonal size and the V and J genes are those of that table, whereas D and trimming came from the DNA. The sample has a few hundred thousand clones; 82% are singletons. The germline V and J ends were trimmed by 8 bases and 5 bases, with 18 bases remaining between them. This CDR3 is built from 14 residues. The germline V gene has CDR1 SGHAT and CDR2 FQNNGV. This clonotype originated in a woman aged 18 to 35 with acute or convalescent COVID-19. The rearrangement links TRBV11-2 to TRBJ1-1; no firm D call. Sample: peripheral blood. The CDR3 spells CASRQQRGITEAFF. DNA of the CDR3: TGTGCCAGCCGTCAACAGCGGGGTATTACTGAAGCTTTCTTT.